This T cell receptor (beta chain) came from a study of regulatory dendritic cells for organ transplantation. CDR1 SGHNT and CDR2 YYREEE come from the germline V gene (reference sequence). The CDR3 consists of 16 residues. Trimming took 0 bases from V and 2 from J; bases not matched to a gene: 2. Profiling relied on immunoSEQ multiplex PCR, and the TCRdb table lists in-frame clones only, not all of them. This sample has roughly 12,000 clones, with approximately 79% found just once. As concerns this clone: The target antigen is unknown.

Allogeneic regulatory or mature dendritic cells were co-cultured for less than six days with CFSE-labeled sorted T cells at 1:10. The source material was naive CD8+ T cells from blood cultured with regulatory dendritic cells. As to subset: CD45RA+ naive T cells. The clonotype originates from a human donor in good health. V usage is TRBV5-4 and J usage is TRBJ2-3, with 11 bases that match TRBD2. The DNA for the CDR3 is TGTGCCAGCAGCTTGGTAGCGGGGGGGAACACAGATACGCAGTATTTT. Its protein product is CASSLVAGGNTDTQYF.